This paragraph reports one TCR beta chain. These data are taken from a study of blood T cell repertoires in COVID-19. Study-level background: PBMCs, B-cell-depleted T cells, or T cells provided the cDNA or gDNA that made up the material.

How the authors handled the data: Scientists estimated how many nucleated cells there were by amplifying reference gene primers. Repertoires were generated with immunoSEQ multiplex PCR, while TCRdb's copy carries only in-frame clones and drops some. V and J calls and clone size come straight from that table; D and trimming were deduced from the DNA. The table includes around 100,000 clones, around 83% detected once. The V segment lost 6 bases and the J segment 5 bases; nucleotides outside the gene matches: 11. Germline CDR1 reads MNHEY; CDR2 reads SVGAGI. The CDR3 has 15 residues. This clonotype originated in a human donor in a cohort sampled during active COVID-19. This chain links TRBV6-5 with TRBJ1-1; 8 positions agree with TRBD1. Sequenced sample: peripheral blood. CDR3 sequence reads: CASRRGQGRGTEAFF. CDR3 DNA: TGTGCCAGCAGGCGCGGACAGGGTCGAGGAACTGAAGCTTTCTTT.